What follows is one T cell receptor (beta chain) and its context. MiXCR, run by TCRdb on the 5' RACE reads, gives a single entry per CDR3 protein. The sample records fewer than 350,000 distinct CDR3 sequences, more than 8.5% being singletons. The sample is drawn from a study of T cells after yellow fever vaccination. J gave up 4 bases and V 4 bases, and 10 bases lay outside the gene matches. Germline V gene sequence: CDR1 LGHDT, CDR2 YNNKEL (reference sequence). This CDR3 spans 15 amino acids. This specimen consisted of PBMCs, obtained on the day of the first yellow fever vaccination. The V gene is TRBV3-1, the J gene TRBJ2-7; TRBD1 matches 7 bases. This clonotype was sampled from a young man who received the YFV17D yellow fever vaccine. The CDR3 loop reads CASSPFRDSGYEQYV. The CDR3, as DNA: TGTGCCAGCAGCCCGTTCCGGGACAGTGGATACGAGCAGTACGTC.